The 18 T cell receptor beta chains below all came from one sample that was sequenced in a study of cytomegalovirus exposure and HLA in healthy donors. With 60 Vbeta and 13 Jbeta primers, the PCR was carried out. The protocol was immunoSEQ multiplex PCR, while the TCRdb copy is restricted to in-frame clones and leaves out a portion. The sample spans under 40,000 clones; the ten largest clones claim approximately 4.8%. Sample: PBMCs. The receptors derive from a female donor in good health and CMV-seronegative.

The chain combines TRBV7-2 with TRBJ1-1; 8 positions match TRBD1. The V gene end was trimmed by 5 bases and the J gene end by 1 base; junction bases not matched to a gene: 0. The length of the CDR3 is 13 residues. Per the germline V gene, CDR1 is SGHTA and CDR2 is FQGNSA. The CDR3, as DNA: TGTGCCAGCAGCACAGGGGGGAACACTGAAGCTTTCTTT. It encodes CASSTGGNTEAFF.

The J gene is TRBJ2-7, the V gene TRBV5-1, with TRBD1 matching 8 bases. The J segment lost 5 bases and the V segment lost 4 bases, leaving 2 bases of the junction unmatched. The germline V gene encodes CDR1 SGHRS and CDR2 YFSETQ. The CDR3 totals 12 residues. In nucleotides, the CDR3 is TGCGCCAGCAGCGAGACAGGGGACGAGCAGTACTTC. It specifies CASSETGDEQYF.

The gene calls are TRBV18 and TRBJ1-4; the D gene is possibly TRBD1 (6 bases). This CDR3 contains 14 residues. Germline values: CDR1 KGHSH, CDR2 LQKENI. Trimming stripped 6 bases from V and 5 bases from J, with 13 bases between. This chain's CDR3 is CASSPTGDNEKLFF. The CDR3 DNA is TGTGCCAGCTCGCCGACAGGCGACAATGAAAAACTGTTTTTT.

This chain links TRBV6-1 with TRBJ2-1; TRBD2 aligns across 9 bases. The length of the CDR3 is 19 residues. V shed 5 bases and J 7 bases; nucleotides not matched to a gene: 21. Germline loops: CDR1 MNHNS, CDR2 SASEGT. The CDR3: CASSQVPSGNPRRGNEQFF. Here the CDR3 DNA reads TGTGCCAGCAGTCAAGTTCCTAGCGGGAACCCTAGGAGGGGGAATGAGCAGTTCTTC.

The chain has TRBV19 and TRBJ1-1; D is undetermined. V was shortened by 7 bases and J by 1 base, with 16 bases between the two germline ends. This CDR3 is 15 amino acids long. In germline, CDR1 is LNHDA, CDR2 SQIVND (reference sequence). Here the CDR3 DNA reads TGTGCCAGTATGTTGTCAGGTCTGGGGAACACTGAAGCTTTCTTT. Translating gives CASMLSGLGNTEAFF.

The rearrangement joins TRBV28 to TRBJ2-7, with TRBD1 matching 9 bases. The length of the CDR3 is 15 residues. V gave up 6 bases and J gave up 2 bases; unmatched junction bases: 8. Germline lookup yields CDR1 MDHEN and CDR2 SYDVKM. The CDR3 protein is CASSIGQGYAYEQYF. In DNA form, the CDR3 reads TGTGCCAGCAGCATAGGACAGGGGTATGCCTACGAGCAGTACTTC.

The V and J genes are TRBV4-1 and TRBJ2-2; 9 bases map to TRBD1. This CDR3 is built from 20 residues. From germline, CDR1 is MGHRA and CDR2 YSYEKL. Germline trimming cut 0 bases from V and 1 base from J; bases unmatched to any gene: 12. CDR3 coding DNA: TGCGCCAGCAGCCAAGAGGTTCGGGACAGGGTGACATTGAACACCGGGGAGCTGTTTTTT. It is translated as CASSQEVRDRVTLNTGELFF.

The chain is built from TRBV9 and TRBJ2-2; 12 nucleotides match TRBD1. V was clipped by 4 bases and J by 7 bases; unmatched bases: 5. The CDR3 is made up of 15 amino acids. The germline V gene has CDR1 SGDLS and CDR2 YYNGEE. The CDR3 protein is CASSFGTGGHGELFF. DNA of the CDR3: TGTGCCAGCAGCTTCGGGACAGGGGGCCACGGGGAGCTGTTTTTT.

The genes are TRBV7-6 and TRBJ2-7; TRBD2 is a possible D gene (5 bases). Trimming shortened V by 4 bases and J by 1 base, and 17 bases separated the two germline ends. The CDR3 runs 16 residues. Germline V gene sequence: CDR1 SGHVS, CDR2 FNYEAQ. CDR3 sequence: CASSSRPGSNSYEQYF. In DNA form, the CDR3 reads TGTGCCAGCAGCTCCCGCCCGGGGAGTAATTCCTACGAGCAGTACTTC. Filled out from reference TRBV7-6 and TRBJ2-7, the complete variable domain reads GAGVSQSPRYKVTKRGQDVALRCDPISGHVSLYWYRQALGQGPEFLTYFNYEAQQDKSGLPNDRFSAERPEGSISTLTIQRTEQRDSAMYRCASSSRPGSNSYEQYFGPGTRLTVT.

The genes are TRBV11-3 and TRBJ2-7, with TRBD1 identical over 7 bases. With V trimmed by 4 bases and J by 3 bases, 6 bases remained unmatched. Germline CDR1 reads SGHNT; CDR2 reads YENEEA. The CDR3 spans 14 residues. As DNA, the CDR3 is TGTGCCAGCAGCTCCGACCCAGGGGGCTACGAGCAGTACTTC. Translation gives CASSSDPGGYEQYF.

CDR3 sequence reads: CASSLLADRPVTDTQYF. The CDR3 nucleotides are TGCGCCAGCAGCCTCCTCGCGGACAGGCCCGTCACAGATACGCAGTATTTT. The chain uses TRBV5-1 and TRBJ2-3, with TRBD1 matching 7 bases. CDR3 length: 17 amino acids. Germline CDR1 SGHRS, CDR2 YFSETQ. Unmatched junction bases numbered 13, after V lost 4 bases and J lost 2 bases.

CDR3 sequence (DNA): TGTGCCACCAGCAGAGTCGGGACTAGCGGAGACGAGCAGTACTTC. It codes for CATSRVGTSGDEQYF. This chain links TRBV15 with TRBJ2-7, with 11 bases lining up with TRBD2. Per germline, CDR1 LNHNV and CDR2 YYDKDF (reference sequence). The junction had 4 bases not matched to a gene; V was cut back by 1 base and J by 5 bases. The CDR3 is made up of 15 amino acids.

The genes are TRBV5-1 and TRBJ2-7, with a tentative D call TRBD2 (5 bases). From germline, CDR1 is SGHRS and CDR2 YFSETQ. The CDR3 runs 13 residues. V dropped 2 bases and J dropped 2 bases, with 8 bases sitting between them. The CDR3, as DNA: TGCGCCAGCAGCTTCATGGGAGCCTACGAGCAGTACTTC. The encoded protein is CASSFMGAYEQYF.

This chain connects TRBV5-1 to TRBJ1-1; 7 nucleotides agree with TRBD1. Germline V lookup: CDR1 SGHRS, CDR2 YFSETQ. V lost 4 bases and J lost 5; bases outside the gene matches: 11. CDR3 size: 15 residues. CDR3 sequence (DNA): TGCGCCAGCAGCGACCGCACAGGGGTCGGGACTGAAGCTTTCTTT. This translates into CASSDRTGVGTEAFF.

The chain is built from TRBV18 and TRBJ1-3; no firm D call. V was trimmed by 2 bases and J by 2 bases, leaving 13 bases between them. Germline lookup yields CDR1 KGHSH and CDR2 LQKENI. The CDR3 sequence is 16 residues long. CDR3 protein: CASSPKNAGTGNTIYF. CDR3 nucleotides: TGTGCCAGCTCACCAAAAAACGCCGGGACTGGAAACACCATATATTTT.

The CDR3 spells CASSSVNKNRETQYF. Written as DNA, the CDR3 is TGTGCCAGCAGTTCCGTAAACAAAAACAGGGAAACGCAGTATTTT. The chain has TRBV6-6 and TRBJ2-3; D perhaps matches TRBD1 (6 bases). The CDR3 is 15 amino acids. Looked up from germline, CDR1 is MNHNY and CDR2 is SVGAGI (reference sequence). Trimming pared 4 bases from V and 9 bases from J, leaving 20 bases between.

This chain joins TRBV29-1 and TRBJ1-5, with 11 positions matching TRBD1. The V gene end was trimmed by 4 bases and the J gene end by 7 bases; junction bases not matched to a gene: 0. The CDR3 sequence is 12 residues long. Germline CDR1 is SQVTM and CDR2 is ANQGSEA. For the CDR3, the DNA is TGCAGCGTTGGGACAGGGGGCCAGCCCCAGCATTTT. It is translated as CSVGTGGQPQHF.

The chain recombines TRBV18 with TRBJ2-2, with TRBD2 matching over 7 bases. Per the germline V gene, CDR1 is KGHSH and CDR2 is LQKENI. The CDR3 is made up of 15 amino acids. V lost 3 bases to trimming and J lost 0 bases; unmatched junction nucleotides: 1. CDR3 protein: CASSPGTTNTGELFF. The DNA for the CDR3 is TGTGCCAGCTCACCTGGGACTACGAACACCGGGGAGCTGTTTTTT.